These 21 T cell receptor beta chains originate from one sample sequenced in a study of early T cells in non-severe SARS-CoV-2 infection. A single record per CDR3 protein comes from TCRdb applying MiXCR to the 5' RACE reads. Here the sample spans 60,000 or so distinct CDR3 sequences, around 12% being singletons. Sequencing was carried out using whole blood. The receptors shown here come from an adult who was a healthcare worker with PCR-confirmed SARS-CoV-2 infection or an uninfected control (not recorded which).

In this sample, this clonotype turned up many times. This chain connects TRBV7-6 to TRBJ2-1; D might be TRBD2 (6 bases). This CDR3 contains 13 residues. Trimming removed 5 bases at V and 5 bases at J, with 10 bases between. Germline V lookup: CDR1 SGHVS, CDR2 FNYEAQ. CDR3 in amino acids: CASSPGLNNEQFF. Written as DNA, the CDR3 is TGTGCCAGCAGCCCGGGACTGAACAATGAGCAGTTCTTC.

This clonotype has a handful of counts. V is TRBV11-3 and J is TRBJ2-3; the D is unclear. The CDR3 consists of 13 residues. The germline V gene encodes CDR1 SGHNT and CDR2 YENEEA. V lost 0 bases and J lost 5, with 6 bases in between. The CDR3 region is CASSLDYKDTQYF. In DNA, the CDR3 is TGTGCCAGCAGCTTAGACTATAAAGATACGCAGTATTTT.

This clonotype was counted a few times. CDR3 DNA sequence: TGCAGTGCTACCACAGGATTTAATGAAAAACTGTTTTTT. The encoded protein is CSATTGFNEKLFF. The genes are TRBV20-1 and TRBJ1-4; possibly TRBD1 for D (5 bases). V lost 4 bases to trimming and J lost 4 bases, with 10 bases between them. This CDR3 has 13 residues. Germline V gene data show CDR1 as DFQATT and CDR2 as SNEGSKA (reference sequence).

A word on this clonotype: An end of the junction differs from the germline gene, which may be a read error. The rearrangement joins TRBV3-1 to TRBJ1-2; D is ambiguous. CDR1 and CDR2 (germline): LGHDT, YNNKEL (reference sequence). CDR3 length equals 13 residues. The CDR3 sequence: CVSSPDDIYGYTF. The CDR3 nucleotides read TGTGTCAGCAGCCCGGACGATATTTATGGCTACACCTTC. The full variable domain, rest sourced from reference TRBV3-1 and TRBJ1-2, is DTAVSQTPKYLVTQMGNDKSIKCEQNLGHDTMYWYKQDSKKFLKIMFSYNNKELIINETVPNRFSPKSPDKAHLNLHINSLELGDSAVYFCVSSPDDIYGYTFGSGTRLTVV.

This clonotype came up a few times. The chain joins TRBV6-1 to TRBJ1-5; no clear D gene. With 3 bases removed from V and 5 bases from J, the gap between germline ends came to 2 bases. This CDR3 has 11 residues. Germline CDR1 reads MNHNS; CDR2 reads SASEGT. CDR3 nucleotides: TGTGCCAGCAGTGAGTATCAGCCCCAGCATTTT. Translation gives CASSEYQPQHF.

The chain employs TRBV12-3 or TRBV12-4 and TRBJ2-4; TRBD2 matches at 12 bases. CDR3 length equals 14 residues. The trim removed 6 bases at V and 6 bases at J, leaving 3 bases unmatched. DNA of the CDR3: TGTGCCAGCAGCCCGGGACTAGCGGGAAACATTCAGTACTTC. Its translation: CASSPGLAGNIQYF.

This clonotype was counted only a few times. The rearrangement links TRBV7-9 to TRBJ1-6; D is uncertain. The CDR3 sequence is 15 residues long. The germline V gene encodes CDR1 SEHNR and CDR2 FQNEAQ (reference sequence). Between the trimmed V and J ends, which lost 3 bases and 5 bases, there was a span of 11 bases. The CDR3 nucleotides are TGTGCCAGCAGCTTCGGTGGCAGAGATAATTCACCCCTCCACTTT. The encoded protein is CASSFGGRDNSPLHF.

CDR3 in DNA: TGTGCTAGTGGACAGGGGACTTCCACAGATACGCAGTATTTT. Protein: CASGQGTSTDTQYF. The chain recombines TRBV12-5 with TRBJ2-3, with D possibly TRBD1 on 7 matching bases. Germline-derived CDR1 and CDR2 are LGHNT and FRNRAP. The ends were cut back, 6 bases at V and 2 bases at J, with 12 bases in the middle. This CDR3 has 14 residues.

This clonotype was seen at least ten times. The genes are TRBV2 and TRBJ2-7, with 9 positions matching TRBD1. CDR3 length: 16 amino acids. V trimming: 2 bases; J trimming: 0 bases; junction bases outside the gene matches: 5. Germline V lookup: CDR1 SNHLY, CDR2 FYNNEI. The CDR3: CASSEWLGQGSYEQYF. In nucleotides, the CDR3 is TGTGCCAGCAGTGAATGGTTGGGACAGGGCTCCTACGAGCAGTACTTC.

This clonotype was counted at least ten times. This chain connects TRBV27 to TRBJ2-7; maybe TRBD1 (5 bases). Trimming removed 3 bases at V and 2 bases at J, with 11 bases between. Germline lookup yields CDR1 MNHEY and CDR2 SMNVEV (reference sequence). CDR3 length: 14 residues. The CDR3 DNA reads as TGTGCCAGCAGTTTTGTCTGGGGCACCTACGAGCAGTACTTC. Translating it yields CASSFVWGTYEQYF.

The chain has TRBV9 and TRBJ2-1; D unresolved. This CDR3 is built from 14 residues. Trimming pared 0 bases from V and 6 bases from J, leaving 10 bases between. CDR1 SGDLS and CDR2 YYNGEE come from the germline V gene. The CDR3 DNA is TGTGCCAGCAGCGTAGCGGGCCATTCCAATGAGCAGTTCTTC. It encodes CASSVAGHSNEQFF.

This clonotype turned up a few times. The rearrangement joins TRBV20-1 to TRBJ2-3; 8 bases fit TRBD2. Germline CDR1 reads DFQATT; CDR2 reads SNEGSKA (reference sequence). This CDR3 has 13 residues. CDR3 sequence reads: CSNLAGRTDTQYF. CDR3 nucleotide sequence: TGCAGCAACCTAGCGGGCCGCACAGATACGCAGTATTTT.

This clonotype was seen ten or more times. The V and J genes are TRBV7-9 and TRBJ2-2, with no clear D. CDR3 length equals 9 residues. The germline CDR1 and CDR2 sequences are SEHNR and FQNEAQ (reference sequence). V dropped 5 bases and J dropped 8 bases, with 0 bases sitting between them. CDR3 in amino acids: CASSGELFF. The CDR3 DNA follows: TGTGCCAGCAGCGGGGAGCTGTTTTTT.

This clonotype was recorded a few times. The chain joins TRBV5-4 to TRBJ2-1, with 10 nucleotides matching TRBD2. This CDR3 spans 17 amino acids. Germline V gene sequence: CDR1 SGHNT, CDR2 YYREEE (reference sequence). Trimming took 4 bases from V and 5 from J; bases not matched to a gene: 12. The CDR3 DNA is TGTGCCAGCAGCGGAGGCCCGGGACTAGCGTTCAACAATGAGCAGTTCTTC. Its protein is CASSGGPGLAFNNEQFF.

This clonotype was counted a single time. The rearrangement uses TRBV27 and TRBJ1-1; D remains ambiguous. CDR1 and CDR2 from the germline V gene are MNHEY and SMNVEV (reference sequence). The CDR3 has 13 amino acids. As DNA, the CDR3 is TGTGTCCGAGGCGGGGTAGAGAACACTGAAGCTTTCTTT. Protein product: CVRGGVENTEAFF.

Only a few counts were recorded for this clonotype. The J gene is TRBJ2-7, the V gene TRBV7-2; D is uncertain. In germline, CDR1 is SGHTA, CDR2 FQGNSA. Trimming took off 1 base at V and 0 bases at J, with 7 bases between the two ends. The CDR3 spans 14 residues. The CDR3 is CASSLGGISYEQYF. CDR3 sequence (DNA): TGTGCCAGCAGCTTAGGAGGTATCTCCTACGAGCAGTACTTC.

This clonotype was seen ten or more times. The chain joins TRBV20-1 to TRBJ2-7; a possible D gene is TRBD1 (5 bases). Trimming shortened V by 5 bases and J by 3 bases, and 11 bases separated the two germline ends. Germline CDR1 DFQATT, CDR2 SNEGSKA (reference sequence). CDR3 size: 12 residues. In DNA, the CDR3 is TGCAGTGCTCGAAACAGGCGCTACGAGCAGTACTTC. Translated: CSARNRRYEQYF.

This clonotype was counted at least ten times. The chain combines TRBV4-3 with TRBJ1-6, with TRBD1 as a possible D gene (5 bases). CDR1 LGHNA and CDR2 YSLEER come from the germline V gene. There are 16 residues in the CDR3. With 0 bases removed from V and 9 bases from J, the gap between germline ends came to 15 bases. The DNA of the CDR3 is TGCGCCAGCAGCCAAGAGGTGCAGGGAGAGATTTCACCCCTCCACTTT. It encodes CASSQEVQGEISPLHF.

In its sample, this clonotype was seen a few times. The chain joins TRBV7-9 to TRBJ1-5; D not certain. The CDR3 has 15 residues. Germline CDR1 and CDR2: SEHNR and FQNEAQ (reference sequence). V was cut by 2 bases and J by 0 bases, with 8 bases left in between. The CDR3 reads CASSLSIDSNQPQHF. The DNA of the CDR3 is TGTGCCAGCAGCTTAAGTATTGATAGCAATCAGCCCCAGCATTTT.

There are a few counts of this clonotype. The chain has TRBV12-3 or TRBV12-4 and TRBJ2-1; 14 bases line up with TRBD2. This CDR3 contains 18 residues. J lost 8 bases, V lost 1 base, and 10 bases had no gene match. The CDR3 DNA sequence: TGTGCCAGCAGTTTAGGGGCATTGACTAGCGGGAGGGGAGATGAGCAGTTCTTC. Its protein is CASSLGALTSGRGDEQFF.

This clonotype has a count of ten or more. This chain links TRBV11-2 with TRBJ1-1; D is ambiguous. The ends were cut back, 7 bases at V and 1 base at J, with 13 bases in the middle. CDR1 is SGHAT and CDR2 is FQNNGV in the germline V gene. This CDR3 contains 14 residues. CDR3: CASTSPASNTEAFF. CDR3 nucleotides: TGTGCCAGCACCTCCCCCGCGTCGAACACTGAAGCTTTCTTT.